The next 15 T cell receptor beta chains were all read from a single sample in a study of control samples from healthy donors and cancer patients. TCRdb's table, derived via immunoSEQ multiplex PCR, lists solely in-frame clones and lacks some. There are some 130,000 clones in the sample; about 93% occur only once, and approximately 1.7% lies in the top ten. The sample taken for sequencing was PBMCs. These receptors all come from a man aged 45-65 years with head and neck cancer.

V is TRBV19 and J is TRBJ1-2, with D unclear. Germline V gene lookup returns CDR1 LNHDA and CDR2 SQIVND (reference sequence). With 1 base removed from V and 2 bases from J, the gap between germline ends came to 5 bases. CDR3 length: 13 amino acids. The DNA for the CDR3 is TGTGCCAGTAGTATAGGAAAGAACTATGGCTACACCTTC. Translated, it gives CASSIGKNYGYTF.

As concerns this clone: This specimen includes other DNA sequences encoding the same CDR3. The chain links TRBV28 to TRBJ1-4; D not certain. V was clipped by 2 bases and J by 0 bases, with 4 bases between them. Germline CDR1 and CDR2: MDHEN and SYDVKM. The CDR3 sequence is 14 residues long. The CDR3 region is CASSLTATNEKLFF. Here the CDR3 DNA reads TGTGCCAGCAGTTTAACTGCAACTAATGAAAAACTGTTTTTT.

V and J are TRBV7-6 and TRBJ1-1; D is undetermined. This CDR3 region has 13 residues. Looked up from germline, CDR1 is SGHVS and CDR2 is FNYEAQ. Trimming took 1 base from V and 0 from J, leaving 3 bases between them. The CDR3 is CASSLEMNTEAFF. CDR3 in DNA: TGTGCCAGCAGCTTAGAGATGAACACTGAAGCTTTCTTT.

This chain joins TRBV5-5 and TRBJ1-3; TRBD1 might be the D (6 bases). V shed 3 bases and J shed 3 bases, with 16 bases lying between them. The CDR3 contains 16 residues. CDR1 and CDR2 from the germline V gene are SGHKS and YYEKEE (reference sequence). The CDR3 region is CASSWGGGRSGNTIYF. The CDR3 DNA reads TGTGCCAGCAGCTGGGGAGGGGGAAGGAGTGGAAACACCATATATTTT.

This clone is a singleton in its sample. The chain couples TRBV7-9 to TRBJ2-3; D is ambiguous. The CDR3 runs 13 residues. The V and J ends lost 4 bases and 1 base respectively, with 6 bases between them. The germline CDR1 and CDR2 sequences are SEHNR and FQNEAQ (reference sequence). The DNA of the CDR3 is TGTGCCAGCAGCTCTTGGGGCACAGATACGCAGTATTTT. Its translation is CASSSWGTDTQYF. The full variable domain, with the rest looked up from reference TRBV7-9 and TRBJ2-3, is DTGVSQNPRHKITKRGQNVTFRCDPISEHNRLYWYRQTLGQGPEFLTYFQNEAQLEKSRLLSDRFSAERPKGSFSTLEIQRTEQGDSAMYLCASSSWGTDTQYFGPGTRLTVL.

The sample holds one count of this clone. The chain couples TRBV7-9 to TRBJ2-7; the D gene is possibly TRBD1 (6 bases). V was shortened by 2 bases and J by 11 bases, with 13 bases between the two germline ends. In germline, CDR1 is SEHNR, CDR2 FQNEAQ (reference sequence). The CDR3 spans 12 residues. CDR3 sequence reads: CASSLSSQGKYF. The DNA of the CDR3 is TGTGCCAGCAGCTTAAGTAGCCAGGGGAAGTACTTC.

The V gene is TRBV2, the J gene TRBJ2-5; D is undetermined. The germline V gene has CDR1 SNHLY and CDR2 FYNNEI. Trimming left V 4 bases short and J 1 base short, with 4 bases between. The CDR3 has 12 amino acids. CDR3 DNA sequence: TGTGCCAGCAGTGGCGGCCAAGAGACCCAGTACTTC. Translating gives CASSGGQETQYF.

CDR3 coding DNA: TGCAGTGCTAGTACTAGCGGGGGGGCCGCCTACGAGCAGTACTTC. Translation: CSASTSGGAAYEQYF. The V gene is TRBV20-1, the J gene TRBJ2-7, with 13 bases matching TRBD2. J lost 2 bases, V lost 3 bases, and 4 bases had no gene match. The CDR3 loop spans 15 amino acids. Germline V gives CDR1 DFQATT, CDR2 SNEGSKA (reference sequence).

The J gene is TRBJ2-2, the V gene TRBV28; D may be TRBD1 or TRBD2 (6 bases each). In germline, CDR1 is MDHEN, CDR2 SYDVKM. The germline V and J ends were trimmed by 6 bases and 6 bases, with 20 bases remaining between them. This CDR3 is built from 16 residues. CDR3 sequence reads: CASSAPLGGSSGELFF. The DNA for the CDR3 is TGTGCCAGCAGCGCTCCCCTAGGGGGGTCCTCCGGGGAGCTGTTTTTT.

DNA of the CDR3: TGTGCCAGCAGCATGGACAGGGATTCCTACGAGCAGTACTTC. It is translated as CASSMDRDSYEQYF. The chain is built from TRBV5-4 and TRBJ2-7, with 8 bases lining up with TRBD1. Germline CDR1 SGHNT, CDR2 YYREEE (reference sequence). There are 14 residues in the CDR3. V shed 4 bases, J shed 1 base, and the junction held 4 bases outside the gene matches.

The chain carries TRBV6-2 or TRBV6-3 and TRBJ1-1, with 11 bases aligning to TRBD1. The V gene's germline CDR1 is MNHEY and CDR2 SVGEGT. The ends lost 5 bases at V and 1 base at J; junction bases unmatched: 3. CDR3 length: 15 residues. CDR3 coding DNA: TGTGCCAGCAGTGACGGGACAGGGGGGAACACTGAAGCTTTCTTT. This sequence encodes CASSDGTGGNTEAFF.

The chain is built from TRBV7-9 and TRBJ1-6; D not certain. CDR1 is SEHNR, CDR2 FQNEAQ, per germline (reference sequence). This CDR3 comprises 13 residues. V shed 7 bases and J shed 8 bases, with 12 bases lying between them. The CDR3 loop reads CASTSGGYSPLHF. CDR3 DNA sequence: TGTGCCAGCACCTCGGGTGGGTATTCACCCCTCCACTTT.

The chain links TRBV19 to TRBJ1-2, with TRBD1 identical over 10 bases. The V gene end was trimmed by 5 bases and the J gene end by 6 bases; junction bases not matched to a gene: 12. The CDR3 runs 16 residues. Germline-derived CDR1 and CDR2 are LNHDA and SQIVND (reference sequence). CDR3 region: CASSPPGQGRQNGYTF. CDR3 sequence (DNA): TGTGCCAGTAGTCCACCGGGACAGGGGAGGCAAAATGGCTACACCTTC.

This chain joins TRBV5-1 and TRBJ1-1; no firm D call. Trimming shortened V by 2 bases and J by 11 bases, and 13 bases separated the two germline ends. Per germline, CDR1 SGHRS and CDR2 YFSETQ. The CDR3 is 12 residues long. The CDR3 reads CASSLKSGEAFF. The CDR3 nucleotides read TGCGCCAGCAGCTTAAAATCCGGGGAGGCTTTCTTT.

V and J are TRBV7-2 and TRBJ1-4, with a tentative D call TRBD1 (6 bases). The CDR3 has 13 residues. Germline CDR1 SGHTA, CDR2 FQGNSA. Trimming removed 3 bases at V and 11 bases at J, with 13 bases between. CDR3 DNA: TGTGCCAGCAGCTTGTGGGGGCTGGGGAAACTGTTTTTT. Translating gives CASSLWGLGKLFF.